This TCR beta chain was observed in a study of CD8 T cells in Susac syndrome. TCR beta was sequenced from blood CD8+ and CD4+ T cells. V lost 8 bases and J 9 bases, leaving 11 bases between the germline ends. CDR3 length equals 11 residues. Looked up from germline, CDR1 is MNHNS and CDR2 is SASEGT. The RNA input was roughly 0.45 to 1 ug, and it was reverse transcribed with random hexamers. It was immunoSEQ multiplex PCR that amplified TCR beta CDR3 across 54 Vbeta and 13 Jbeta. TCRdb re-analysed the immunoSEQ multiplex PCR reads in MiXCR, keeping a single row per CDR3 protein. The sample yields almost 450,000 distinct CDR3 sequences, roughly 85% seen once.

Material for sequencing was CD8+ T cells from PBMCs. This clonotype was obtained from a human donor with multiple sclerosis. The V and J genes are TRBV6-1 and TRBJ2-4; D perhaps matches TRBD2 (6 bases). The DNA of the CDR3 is TGTGCCAGCGGTTACGGGGGCATTCAGTACTTC. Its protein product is CASGYGGIQYF.